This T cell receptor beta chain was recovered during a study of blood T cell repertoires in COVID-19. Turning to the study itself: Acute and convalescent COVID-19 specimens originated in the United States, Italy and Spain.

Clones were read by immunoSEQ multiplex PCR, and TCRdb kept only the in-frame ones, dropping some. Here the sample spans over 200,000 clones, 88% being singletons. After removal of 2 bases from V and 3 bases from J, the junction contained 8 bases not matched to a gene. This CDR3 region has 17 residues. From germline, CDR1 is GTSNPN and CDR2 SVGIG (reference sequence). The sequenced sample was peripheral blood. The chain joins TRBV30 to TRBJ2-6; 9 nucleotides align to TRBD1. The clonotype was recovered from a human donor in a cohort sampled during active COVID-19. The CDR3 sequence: CAWSTGQGLGGANVLTF. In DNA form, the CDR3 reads TGTGCCTGGAGTACCGGACAGGGGCTAGGTGGGGCCAACGTCCTGACTTTC.